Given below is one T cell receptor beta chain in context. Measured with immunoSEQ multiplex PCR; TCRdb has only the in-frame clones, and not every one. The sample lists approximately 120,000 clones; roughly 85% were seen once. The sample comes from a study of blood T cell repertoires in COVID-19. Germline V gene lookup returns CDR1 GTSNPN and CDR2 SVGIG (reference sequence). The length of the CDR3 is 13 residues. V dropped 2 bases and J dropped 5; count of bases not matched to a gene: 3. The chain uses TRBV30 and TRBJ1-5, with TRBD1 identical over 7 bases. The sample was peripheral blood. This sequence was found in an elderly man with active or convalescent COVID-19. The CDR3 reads CAWSQGDDQPQHF. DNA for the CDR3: TGTGCCTGGAGTCAGGGGGACGATCAGCCCCAGCATTTT.